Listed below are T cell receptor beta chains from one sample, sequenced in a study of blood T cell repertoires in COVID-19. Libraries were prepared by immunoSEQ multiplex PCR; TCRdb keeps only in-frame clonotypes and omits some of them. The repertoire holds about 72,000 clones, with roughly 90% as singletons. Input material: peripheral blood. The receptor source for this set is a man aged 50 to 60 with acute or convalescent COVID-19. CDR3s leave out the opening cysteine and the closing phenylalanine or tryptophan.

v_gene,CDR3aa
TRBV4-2,ASSHGDRWWNYGYT
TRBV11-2,ASSLVAGPETQY
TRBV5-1,ASSSRVSGANVLT
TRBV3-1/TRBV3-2,VTSGGANVLT
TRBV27,ASSKSGFRGGYT
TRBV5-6,ASSLGLAKNIQY
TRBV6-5,ASSYFGGATSYEQY
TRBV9,ASTREEDQETQY
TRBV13,ASSPSSYNEQF
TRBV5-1,ASSLEGAGNQPQH
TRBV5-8,ASSAGLSGEKLF
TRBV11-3,ASSPFPTQNTGELF
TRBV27,ASSYLGGRYEQY
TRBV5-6,ASSFRDSSYNSPLH
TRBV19,ASSTPDRGRTNTEAF
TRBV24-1,ATSDSEIYGDRGQTGELF